One sample yielded the 28 T cell receptor beta chains listed below, sequenced in a study of blood T cell repertoires in COVID-19. Here immunoSEQ multiplex PCR was the method, and the copy in TCRdb shows in-frame clones only, minus some. Among fewer than 350,000 clones listed, 85% to 90% were seen once. The sample taken for sequencing was PBMCs or T cells enriched from blood (not recorded which). The receptors come from a woman between 25 and 40 years old with acute COVID-19.

The CDR3 DNA follows: TGTGCCAGCAGCCAACTAGCGGGAGTGTCCTACGAGCAGTACTTC. It encodes CASSQLAGVSYEQYF. This chain connects TRBV7-9 to TRBJ2-7, with 11 bases that match TRBD2. The ends lost 5 bases at V and 1 base at J; junction bases unmatched: 4. CDR3 length: 15 residues. Germline lookup yields CDR1 SEHNR and CDR2 FQNEAQ (reference sequence).

V and J are TRBV19 and TRBJ1-5; weak D call: TRBD1 (5 bases). V gave up 8 bases and J gave up 3 bases, with 26 bases separating them. The CDR3 is made up of 18 amino acids. Germline CDR1 reads LNHDA; CDR2 reads SQIVND (reference sequence). Here the CDR3 DNA reads TGTGCCAGTGGAGGGAGACGGGGGGATGGACCGGTCAATCAGCCCCAGCATTTT. Its protein product is CASGGRRGDGPVNQPQHF.

This clone was picked up one time. This chain connects TRBV7-2 to TRBJ2-2; tentative D call: TRBD2 (6 bases). CDR1 is SGHTA, CDR2 FQGNSA, per germline. This CDR3 spans 17 amino acids. The germline V and J ends were trimmed by 1 base and 1 base, with 13 bases remaining between them. The CDR3: CASSLVSVAENTGELFF. CDR3 DNA: TGTGCCAGCAGCTTAGTGTCGGTAGCGGAGAACACCGGGGAGCTGTTTTTT.

The J gene is TRBJ1-2, the V gene TRBV28, with D unresolved. CDR3 length: 12 residues. Germline loops: CDR1 MDHEN, CDR2 SYDVKM. Trimming took off 10 bases at V and 3 bases at J, with 12 bases between the two ends. The CDR3, as DNA: TGTGCCACCCTATCTCGAGACTATGGCTACACCTTC. Residues: CATLSRDYGYTF.

The J gene is TRBJ2-7, the V gene TRBV10-3; D remains unclear. This CDR3 has 11 residues. V lost 10 bases, J lost 1 base, and 8 bases lay in between. Per germline, CDR1 ENHRY and CDR2 SYGVKD. CDR3 protein: CATRTSYEQYF. The CDR3 DNA reads as TGTGCCACCCGCACATCCTACGAGCAGTACTTC.

The table lists this clone with a count of one. The V and J genes are TRBV10-3 and TRBJ1-3, with TRBD1 identical over 10 bases. The CDR3 sequence is 14 residues long. The V gene's germline CDR1 is ENHRY and CDR2 SYGVKD. V was pared by 11 bases and J by 4 bases, with 8 bases of the junction left unmatched. For the CDR3, the DNA is TGTGCCGCCACGGGACAGGGGTCGGGAAACACCATATATTTT. Protein product: CAATGQGSGNTIYF.

This clone was picked up one time. J is TRBJ2-1 and V is TRBV5-1, with 9 nucleotides matching TRBD1. Germline V gene data show CDR1 as SGHRS and CDR2 as YFSETQ. The J segment lost 2 bases and the V segment lost 5 bases, leaving 8 bases of the junction unmatched. The CDR3 sequence is 16 residues long. The CDR3 here is CASRPDTGGTYNEQFF. DNA of the CDR3: TGCGCCAGCAGGCCGGACACAGGGGGCACCTACAATGAGCAGTTCTTC.

V gene TRBV19 combines with J gene TRBJ2-7; D call uncertain. Germline CDR1 reads LNHDA; CDR2 reads SQIVND (reference sequence). The CDR3 loop spans 11 amino acids. The V and J ends lost 6 bases and 3 bases respectively, with 6 bases between them. CDR3 in DNA: TGTGCCAGTAGCTTCGGCTACGAGCAGTACTTC. Amino acids: CASSFGYEQYF.

V gene TRBV25-1 combines with J gene TRBJ1-5, with 7 positions matching TRBD1. V lost 3 bases and J lost 5; bases outside the gene matches: 4. The V gene's germline CDR1 is MGHDK and CDR2 SYGVNS. CDR3 length: 14 residues. In nucleotides, the CDR3 is TGTGCCAGCAGTGATGACAGGGAGGATCAGCCCCAGCATTTT. Translation gives CASSDDREDQPQHF.

Only one count was recorded for this clone. This chain connects TRBV19 to TRBJ1-4; D is unclear. The V gene lost 5 bases and the J gene lost 8 bases, with 12 bases spanning the gap. The CDR3 sequence is 13 residues long. Germline values: CDR1 LNHDA, CDR2 SQIVND (reference sequence). The CDR3 spells CASSLLPGEKLFF. CDR3 DNA: TGTGCCAGTAGTCTCCTTCCGGGGGAAAAACTGTTTTTT. Full variable domain (missing parts from reference TRBV19 and TRBJ1-4): DGGITQSPKYLFRKEGQNVTLSCEQNLNHDAMYWYRQDPGQGLRLIYYSQIVNDFQKGDIAEGYSVSREKKESFPLTVTSAQKNPTAFYLCASSLLPGEKLFFGSGTQLSVL.

DNA for the CDR3: TGTGCCAGCAGTTACCTAAGACAGAGCTCCTACAATGAGCAGTTCTTC. Amino acids: CASSYLRQSSYNEQFF. The chain uses TRBV6-2 or TRBV6-3 and TRBJ2-1; D is perhaps TRBD1 (5 bases). Germline-derived CDR1 and CDR2 are MNHEY and SVGEGT. This CDR3 is built from 16 residues. V was cut by 2 bases and J by 0 bases, with 11 bases left in between.

The chain is built from TRBV3-1 (or the pseudogene TRBV3-2) and TRBJ2-3; TRBD2 matches 7 bases. The CDR3 loop spans 18 amino acids. Germline CDR1 reads LGHDT; CDR2 reads YNNKEL (reference sequence). V was clipped by 0 bases and J by 3 bases; unmatched bases: 12. The CDR3 is CASSQDRLGLADTDTQYF. CDR3 sequence (DNA): TGTGCCAGCAGCCAAGATCGTTTAGGGCTAGCGGATACAGATACGCAGTATTTT.

The chain uses TRBV5-1 and TRBJ2-1, with 11 bases aligning to TRBD2. Losses at the gene ends were 5 bases for V and 5 bases for J; bases not matched to a gene: 6. The V gene's germline CDR1 is SGHRS and CDR2 YFSETQ. The CDR3 is 15 amino acids. The CDR3 region has the DNA TGCGCCAGCAGACGCCTAGCGGGAGGAAACAATGAGCAGTTCTTC. Amino acids: CASRRLAGGNNEQFF.

V is TRBV6-5 and J is TRBJ1-2; TRBD1 might be the D (5 bases). V was cut by 6 bases and J by 6 bases, with 17 bases left in between. Germline CDR1 MNHEY, CDR2 SVGAGI. The CDR3 covers 14 residues. In DNA, the CDR3 is TGTGCCAGCAGGCCGTGGGGGGGGTTACATGGCTACACCTTC. Protein sequence: CASRPWGGLHGYTF.

This clone appeared once. CDR3 sequence (DNA): TGTGCCAGCTCACCCTCAGTGAGCACAGATACGCAGTATTTT. It encodes CASSPSVSTDTQYF. The chain joins TRBV18 to TRBJ2-3; no clear D gene. Germline values: CDR1 KGHSH, CDR2 LQKENI. Trimming shortened V by 3 bases and J by 0 bases, and 7 bases separated the two germline ends. The length of the CDR3 is 14 residues. Full variable domain (remainder filled in from reference TRBV18 and TRBJ2-3): NAGVMQNPRHLVRRRGQEARLRCSPMKGHSHVYWYRQLPEEGLKFMVYLQKENIIDESGMPKERFSAEFPKEGPSILRIQQVVRGDSAAYFCASSPSVSTDTQYFGPGTRLTVL.

The chain employs TRBV28 and TRBJ2-7; perhaps TRBD2 as D (5 bases). V was cut by 5 bases and J by 7 bases, with 18 bases left in between. CDR3 length: 14 amino acids. CDR1 and CDR2 (germline): MDHEN, SYDVKM. The CDR3 region is CASSQNGEIREQYF. As DNA, the CDR3 is TGTGCCAGCAGTCAAAACGGGGAGATTCGGGAGCAGTACTTC. The variable domain in full, completed from reference TRBV28 and TRBJ2-7, reads DVKVTQSSRYLVKRTGEKVFLECVQDMDHENMFWYRQDPGLGLRLIYFSYDVKMKEKGDIPEGYSVSREKKERFSLILESASTNQTSMYLCASSQNGEIREQYFGPGTRLTVT.

The chain couples TRBV29-1 to TRBJ2-3, with 8 nucleotides matching TRBD2. After removal of 4 bases from V and 3 bases from J, the junction contained 9 bases not matched to a gene. The CDR3 has 15 residues. Germline V lookup: CDR1 SQVTM, CDR2 ANQGSEA. DNA of the CDR3: TGCAGCGTTGTCCCAGCGGGAGTGAGTACAGATACGCAGTATTTT. It translates to CSVVPAGVSTDTQYF.

V is TRBV5-4 and J is TRBJ2-7; TRBD2 matches 9 bases. CDR3 size: 15 residues. The trim removed 6 bases at V and 6 bases at J, leaving 13 bases unmatched. Germline CDR1 is SGHNT and CDR2 is YYREEE (reference sequence). For the CDR3, the DNA is TGTGCCAGCACCCCAGCGGGCGGGAGGGAAGGCGAGCAGTACTTC. Its translation is CASTPAGGREGEQYF.

In its sample, this clone was seen once. CDR3 coding DNA: TGCGCCAGCAGCTTGGGGACTAGCGGGGGCCCGGAGACCCAGTACTTC. It translates to CASSLGTSGGPETQYF. This chain joins TRBV5-1 and TRBJ2-5; 13 positions match TRBD2. The CDR3 has 16 amino acids. From germline, CDR1 is SGHRS and CDR2 YFSETQ. V lost 0 bases, J lost 5 bases, and 4 bases stayed unmatched.

The chain links TRBV27 to TRBJ1-5; no firm D call. The V gene's germline CDR1 is MNHEY and CDR2 SMNVEV (reference sequence). V was pared by 5 bases and J by 0 bases, with 11 bases between. CDR3 length equals 15 residues. CDR3 nucleotide sequence: TGTGCCAGCAGTCCCACCCACACTAGCAATCAGCCCCAGCATTTT. Protein product: CASSPTHTSNQPQHF.

The chain has TRBV6-1 and TRBJ1-5, with D perhaps matching TRBD1 (5 bases). V gave up 1 base and J gave up 2 bases, with 12 bases separating them. CDR1 is MNHNS, CDR2 SASEGT, per germline. This CDR3 has 16 amino acids. CDR3 in amino acids: CASSEDLGEGNQPQHF. CDR3 coding DNA: TGTGCCAGCAGTGAAGATTTGGGGGAGGGCAATCAGCCCCAGCATTTT.

V and J are TRBV28 and TRBJ1-5; TRBD1 aligns across 7 bases. This CDR3 is built from 16 residues. Trimming cost V 5 bases and J 1 base; bases outside gene matches: 8. Germline assignment: CDR1 MDHEN and CDR2 SYDVKM. The DNA for the CDR3 is TGTGCCAGCAGTGCCGTGACAGGGTTGAGCAATCAGCCCCAGCATTTT. Protein sequence: CASSAVTGLSNQPQHF.

J is TRBJ2-1 and V is TRBV2; no clear D. The CDR3 covers 14 residues. V lost 2 bases and J lost 0, with 5 bases in between. CDR1 and CDR2 from the germline V gene are SNHLY and FYNNEI. The CDR3 coding sequence is TGTGCCAGCAGTGAAAGTAGCTCCTACAATGAGCAGTTCTTC. It specifies CASSESSSYNEQFF.

This chain uses TRBV28 with TRBJ2-7; the D gene is possibly TRBD1 (5 bases). Germline V CDR1 and CDR2: MDHEN, SYDVKM. CDR3 length: 16 residues. The V end was cut by 1 base, the J end by 1 base, with 14 bases between. CDR3 in DNA: TGTGCCAGCAGTTTATTAGGGGCAGCTTTATCCTACGAGCAGTACTTC. This sequence encodes CASSLLGAALSYEQYF. The entire variable domain, with the rest obtained from reference TRBV28 and TRBJ2-7, is as follows: DVKVTQSSRYLVKRTGEKVFLECVQDMDHENMFWYRQDPGLGLRLIYFSYDVKMKEKGDIPEGYSVSREKKERFSLILESASTNQTSMYLCASSLLGAALSYEQYFGPGTRLTVT.

This clone has more than one count but fewer than ten. The chain couples TRBV25-1 to TRBJ1-5; TRBD1 aligns across 8 bases. The V gene's germline CDR1 is MGHDK and CDR2 SYGVNS. The CDR3 consists of 18 residues. With V trimmed by 3 bases and J by 0 bases, 10 bases remained unmatched. In nucleotides, the CDR3 is TGTGCCAGCAGTGACTCCCGGGACAGGACGAATAGCAATCAGCCCCAGCATTTT. It codes for CASSDSRDRTNSNQPQHF.

This chain joins TRBV6-5 and TRBJ1-2; 7 bases line up with TRBD1. This CDR3 comprises 15 residues. Trimming cost V 0 bases and J 7 bases; bases outside gene matches: 8. Germline loops: CDR1 MNHEY, CDR2 SVGAGI. CDR3 sequence: CASSYSSETGFGYTF. CDR3 DNA: TGTGCCAGCAGTTACTCGTCCGAGACAGGGTTTGGCTACACCTTC.

V and J are TRBV9 and TRBJ2-1, with 10 bases identical to TRBD2. V was pared by 3 bases and J by 7 bases, with 4 bases of the junction left unmatched. Germline CDR1 reads SGDLS; CDR2 reads YYNGEE. This CDR3 has 14 amino acids. In DNA form, the CDR3 reads TGTGCCAGCAGCGGGCTAGCGGGAGTAAATGAGCAGTTCTTC. Amino acid sequence: CASSGLAGVNEQFF.

The genes are TRBV5-5 and TRBJ2-7; 14 bases are shared with TRBD2. Per germline, CDR1 SGHKS and CDR2 YYEKEE (reference sequence). The CDR3 consists of 16 residues. Losses at the gene ends were 4 bases for V and 9 bases for J; bases not matched to a gene: 12. The CDR3 here is CASSLSGTSGSHRQYF. The CDR3 DNA reads as TGTGCCAGCAGCCTATCCGGGACTAGCGGGAGTCATCGGCAGTACTTC.